This passage covers 29 T cell receptor beta chains from one sample sequenced in a study of cytomegalovirus exposure and HLA in healthy donors. The study ran its PCR with 60 Vbeta and 13 Jbeta primers. The table came from immunoSEQ multiplex PCR; TCRdb's copy has only in-frame clones and leaves some out. Found here are tens of thousands of clones, approximately 80% of them singletons; the top ten hold about a tenth. Sequencing input: PBMCs. The receptor source for this set is a human donor in good health.

The chain recombines TRBV18 with TRBJ2-1, with 11 positions matching TRBD2. Germline CDR1 is KGHSH and CDR2 is LQKENI. Unmatched junction bases numbered 2, after V lost 3 bases and J lost 4 bases. The CDR3 spans 15 residues. The CDR3 coding sequence is TGTGCCAGCTCACCGGGACTAGCGGCTTACAATGAGCAGTTCTTC. It is translated as CASSPGLAAYNEQFF.

The chain is built from TRBV4-2 and TRBJ2-5; 11 bases map to TRBD2. The CDR3 totals 15 residues. Looked up from germline, CDR1 is LGHNA and CDR2 is YNFKEQ. The trim removed 4 bases at V and 5 bases at J, leaving 6 bases unmatched. CDR3 DNA sequence: TGTGCCAGCAGCCGTAGCGGGAGGGCCGAGGAGACCCAGTACTTC. Protein: CASSRSGRAEETQYF.

V and J are TRBV2 and TRBJ2-3; no definite D call. CDR1 and CDR2 from the germline V gene are SNHLY and FYNNEI. V dropped 6 bases and J dropped 2 bases, with 15 bases sitting between them. The CDR3 runs to 15 residues. CDR3 amino acids: CASRLQEVFTDTQYF. The CDR3 bases are TGTGCCAGCAGACTTCAGGAAGTCTTCACAGATACGCAGTATTTT.

The J gene is TRBJ2-5, the V gene TRBV4-3; D gene uncertain. The end of the DNA fits TRBJ2-7 better, so the J call may be wrong. CDR1 and CDR2 from the germline V gene are LGHNA and YSLEER. This CDR3 region has 15 residues. In DNA form, the CDR3 reads TGCGCCAGCAGCCGACACTTAGAAAGCGACTACGAGCAGTACTTC. Protein: CASSRHLESDYEQYF.

The chain links TRBV28 to TRBJ2-1, with D perhaps TRBD1 (6 bases). V was pared by 2 bases and J by 7 bases, with 9 bases between. This CDR3 comprises 13 residues. Germline CDR1 and CDR2: MDHEN and SYDVKM. CDR3 in amino acids: CASSLADRNEQFF. The CDR3 DNA reads as TGTGCCAGCAGTTTAGCAGACAGGAATGAGCAGTTCTTC.

The chain joins TRBV11-1 to TRBJ2-7, with 9 nucleotides matching TRBD2. CDR1 and CDR2 from the germline V gene are SGHAT and FQDESV (reference sequence). The CDR3 covers 13 residues. Germline trimming cut 4 bases from V and 3 bases from J; bases unmatched to any gene: 1. The CDR3 nucleotides read TGTGCCAGCAGCTCACTAGCGGGCTACGAGCAGTACTTC. Its translation is CASSSLAGYEQYF.

The rearrangement joins TRBV7-2 to TRBJ2-1; D possibly corresponds to TRBD1 (5 bases). There are 15 residues in the CDR3. Germline V gene sequence: CDR1 SGHTA, CDR2 FQGNSA. Trimming removed 5 bases at V and 3 bases at J, with 14 bases between. The CDR3 spells CASSRTGYGYNEQFF. CDR3 nucleotides: TGTGCCAGCAGCCGTACAGGATATGGCTACAATGAGCAGTTCTTC.

The chain is built from TRBV19 and TRBJ1-3; D is undetermined. The CDR3 has 14 amino acids. Germline V CDR1 and CDR2: LNHDA, SQIVND (reference sequence). V lost 4 bases, J lost 2 bases, and 9 bases lay in between. In nucleotides, the CDR3 is TGTGCCAGTAGTAGGAGGGAGACTGGAAACACCATATATTTT. It codes for CASSRRETGNTIYF.

This sequence joins TRBV18 and TRBJ2-1; 7 bases align to TRBD2. V shed 4 bases and J 3 bases; nucleotides not matched to a gene: 9. The CDR3 contains 16 residues. The germline V gene has CDR1 KGHSH and CDR2 LQKENI. The CDR3 region is CASSLVAGVDYNEQFF. CDR3 sequence (DNA): TGTGCCAGCTCACTTGTGGCGGGAGTGGACTACAATGAGCAGTTCTTC.

The chain's CDR3 is CASSLDSFYGYTF. The CDR3 nucleotides are TGCGCCAGCAGCTTGGACAGTTTCTATGGCTACACCTTC. V usage is TRBV5-1 and J usage is TRBJ1-2; D is uncertain. The germline V gene encodes CDR1 SGHRS and CDR2 YFSETQ. The V gene lost 0 bases and the J gene lost 4 bases, with 7 bases spanning the gap. The CDR3 extends over 13 amino acids.

J is TRBJ2-7 and V is TRBV28, with a possible D match to TRBD1 (6 bases). CDR3 length equals 13 residues. V was cut by 7 bases and J by 1 base, with 11 bases left in between. Germline assignment: CDR1 MDHEN and CDR2 SYDVKM. The CDR3 DNA is TGTGCCAGCAAGAAGGGGGAATCCTACGAGCAGTACTTC. As protein: CASKKGESYEQYF. The entire variable domain, with the rest obtained from reference TRBV28 and TRBJ2-7, is as follows: DVKVTQSSRYLVKRTGEKVFLECVQDMDHENMFWYRQDPGLGLRLIYFSYDVKMKEKGDIPEGYSVSREKKERFSLILESASTNQTSMYLCASKKGESYEQYFGPGTRLTVT.

The V gene is TRBV28, the J gene TRBJ1-2; D gene unclear. This CDR3 spans 13 amino acids. Germline V gene data show CDR1 as MDHEN and CDR2 as SYDVKM. Between the trimmed V and J ends, which lost 8 bases and 8 bases, there was a span of 18 bases. Written as DNA, the CDR3 is TGTGCCAGCGCACAACCCCCCAGTATCGGCTACACCTTC. Amino acids: CASAQPPSIGYTF.

The V call is TRBV29-1, the J call TRBJ2-5, with 10 bases lining up with TRBD2. Germline lookup yields CDR1 SQVTM and CDR2 ANQGSEA. The CDR3 consists of 15 residues. The V gene end was trimmed by 1 base and the J gene end by 5 bases; junction bases not matched to a gene: 7. CDR3 amino acids: CSVEGAGGIYETQYF. The CDR3 bases are TGCAGCGTTGAAGGAGCGGGGGGGATTTATGAGACCCAGTACTTC. Filled out from reference TRBV29-1 and TRBJ2-5, the complete variable domain reads SAVISQKPSRDICQRGTSLTIQCQVDSQVTMMFWYRQQPGQSLTLIATANQGSEATYESGFVIDKFPISRPNLTFSTLTVSNMSPEDSSIYLCSVEGAGGIYETQYFGPGTRLLVL.

The chain is built from TRBV2 and TRBJ2-2, with TRBD1 matching over 7 bases. J lost 4 bases, V lost 6 bases, and 5 bases had no gene match. Germline values: CDR1 SNHLY, CDR2 FYNNEI. The CDR3 consists of 14 residues. CDR3 region: CASSRQGITGELFF. CDR3 in DNA: TGTGCCAGCAGCCGACAGGGTATCACCGGGGAGCTGTTTTTT.

V is TRBV5-4 and J is TRBJ1-1; 12 bases are shared with TRBD1. Germline-derived CDR1 and CDR2 are SGHNT and YYREEE (reference sequence). This CDR3 comprises 17 residues. Unmatched junction bases numbered 12, after V lost 3 bases and J lost 6 bases. DNA for the CDR3: TGTGCCAGCAGCTCCTCCTCCGGGACAGGGGGCAATGCTGAAGCTTTCTTT. Protein product: CASSSSSGTGGNAEAFF.

The chain is built from TRBV28 and TRBJ2-7; D gene ambiguous. Trimming stripped 4 bases from V and 7 bases from J, with 11 bases between. The germline V gene encodes CDR1 MDHEN and CDR2 SYDVKM. This CDR3 is built from 12 residues. Written as DNA, the CDR3 is TGTGCCAGCAGTTCCACGACTGGGGAGCAGTACTTC. This codes for CASSSTTGEQYF.

This clone has just one count. The V and J genes are TRBV5-4 and TRBJ2-2; 9 nucleotides line up with TRBD1. The J segment lost 4 bases and the V segment lost 4 bases, leaving 5 bases of the junction unmatched. The CDR3 is 15 residues long. Germline assignment: CDR1 SGHNT and CDR2 YYREEE (reference sequence). The CDR3: CASSVQGALTGELFF. The CDR3, as DNA: TGTGCCAGCAGCGTACAGGGGGCGCTCACCGGGGAGCTGTTTTTT. The variable domain in full, completed from reference TRBV5-4 and TRBJ2-2, reads ETGVTQSPTHLIKTRGQQVTLRCSSQSGHNTVSWYQQALGQGPQFIFQYYREEENGRGNFPPRFSGLQFPNYSSELNVNALELDDSALYLCASSVQGALTGELFFGEGSRLTVL.

The V gene is TRBV6-1, the J gene TRBJ2-2; a possible D gene is TRBD1 (5 bases). Germline V lookup: CDR1 MNHNS, CDR2 SASEGT. The V end was cut by 2 bases, the J end by 7 bases, with 11 bases between. This CDR3 region has 14 residues. The CDR3 protein is CASSEIRAHGELFF. CDR3 DNA: TGTGCCAGCAGTGAAATCAGGGCTCACGGGGAGCTGTTTTTT.

This sequence joins TRBV15 and TRBJ1-2, with D perhaps TRBD1 (6 bases). The V and J ends lost 5 bases and 8 bases respectively, with 18 bases between them. The germline V gene has CDR1 LNHNV and CDR2 YYDKDF (reference sequence). This CDR3 region has 14 residues. The CDR3 sequence is CATSGGPARGGYTF. CDR3 in DNA: TGTGCCACCAGCGGGGGCCCCGCCAGGGGCGGCTACACCTTC.

The rearrangement links TRBV9 to TRBJ2-1; 7 positions match TRBD1. The CDR3 loop spans 13 amino acids. CDR1 and CDR2 from the germline V gene are SGDLS and YYNGEE. J lost 7 bases, V lost 2 bases, and 3 bases had no gene match. The CDR3 sequence is CASSVDRANEQFF. The CDR3 DNA reads as TGTGCCAGCAGCGTCGACAGGGCAAATGAGCAGTTCTTC.

The rearrangement joins TRBV7-3 to TRBJ1-2; 7 bases are shared with TRBD1. Germline V gene lookup returns CDR1 SGHTA and CDR2 FQGTGA. V dropped 4 bases and J dropped 8; count of bases not matched to a gene: 13. The CDR3 consists of 15 residues. CDR3 DNA: TGTGCCAGCAGCTGGGGCTGGGTCAGGGGGAAAGGCTACACCTTC. This translates into CASSWGWVRGKGYTF.

The rearrangement uses TRBV7-8 and TRBJ1-1; 7 positions agree with TRBD1. After removal of 0 bases from V and 4 bases from J, the junction contained 5 bases not matched to a gene. Germline V gene data show CDR1 as SGHVS and CDR2 as FQNEAQ. The CDR3 runs to 15 residues. CDR3 residues: CASSLARPGGTEAFF. In DNA form, the CDR3 reads TGTGCCAGCAGCTTAGCGCGGCCAGGGGGCACTGAAGCTTTCTTT. Combining the CDR3 with reference TRBV7-8 and TRBJ1-1 gives the whole variable domain GAGVSQSPRYKVAKRGQDVALRCDPISGHVSLFWYQQALGQGPEFLTYFQNEAQLDKSGLPSDRFFAERPEGSVSTLKIQRTQQEDSAVYLCASSLARPGGTEAFFGQGTRLTVV.

V and J are TRBV5-1 and TRBJ2-3; no firm D call. CDR3 length: 13 residues. Per germline, CDR1 SGHRS and CDR2 YFSETQ. Trimming cost V 2 bases and J 1 base, with 5 bases left between them. CDR3 sequence reads: CASSFLGTDTQYF. In nucleotides, the CDR3 is TGCGCCAGCAGCTTTCTTGGCACAGATACGCAGTATTTT.

The rearrangement links TRBV19 to TRBJ2-1, with D maybe TRBD1 (7 bases). Germline CDR1 and CDR2: LNHDA and SQIVND (reference sequence). There are 15 residues in the CDR3. V was shortened by 6 bases and J by 2 bases, with 14 bases between the two germline ends. CDR3 in amino acids: CASSPGGGAYNEQFF. CDR3 DNA: TGTGCCAGTAGCCCCGGAGGGGGCGCCTACAATGAGCAGTTCTTC.

This clone appeared once. The genes are TRBV5-4 and TRBJ2-1; D not certain. Trimming removed 0 bases at V and 6 bases at J, with 10 bases between. The CDR3 sequence is 14 residues long. Looked up from germline, CDR1 is SGHNT and CDR2 is YYREEE (reference sequence). The CDR3, as DNA: TGTGCCAGCAGCTTGGCCGGAGTCTTCAATGAGCAGTTCTTC. It yields the protein CASSLAGVFNEQFF.

This clone has just a few counts. This sequence joins TRBV5-6 and TRBJ1-1, with TRBD1 matching 8 bases. The CDR3 runs 14 residues. From germline, CDR1 is SGHDT and CDR2 YYEEEE. With V trimmed by 6 bases and J by 1 base, 5 bases remained unmatched. The CDR3 sequence: CASNRQGRNTEAFF. The CDR3, as DNA: TGTGCCAGCAACCGACAGGGGAGGAACACTGAAGCTTTCTTT.

The rearrangement links TRBV2 to TRBJ1-5; TRBD1 is a possible D gene (6 bases). CDR1 is SNHLY, CDR2 FYNNEI, per germline. The CDR3 is made up of 13 amino acids. Trimming removed 5 bases from V and 6 bases from J, with 11 bases in between. CDR3 sequence (DNA): TGTGCCAGCAGTCTGGGGGCAGCTCAGCCCCAGCATTTT. This encodes CASSLGAAQPQHF.

The rearrangement uses TRBV9 and TRBJ2-5; D remains unclear. Per the germline V gene, CDR1 is SGDLS and CDR2 is YYNGEE. V was shortened by 2 bases and J by 1 base, with 9 bases between the two germline ends. The CDR3 contains 14 residues. This CDR3 reads CASSVSPVQETQYF. CDR3 coding DNA: TGTGCCAGCAGCGTTTCCCCGGTCCAAGAGACCCAGTACTTC.

This sequence joins TRBV28 and TRBJ1-1; tentative D call: TRBD1 (6 bases). Trimming cost V 3 bases and J 4 bases, with 12 bases left between them. From germline, CDR1 is MDHEN and CDR2 SYDVKM. The CDR3 has 14 residues. This chain's CDR3 is CASSFMGRGTEAFF. The CDR3 nucleotides read TGTGCCAGCAGTTTCATGGGCAGGGGCACTGAAGCTTTCTTT.